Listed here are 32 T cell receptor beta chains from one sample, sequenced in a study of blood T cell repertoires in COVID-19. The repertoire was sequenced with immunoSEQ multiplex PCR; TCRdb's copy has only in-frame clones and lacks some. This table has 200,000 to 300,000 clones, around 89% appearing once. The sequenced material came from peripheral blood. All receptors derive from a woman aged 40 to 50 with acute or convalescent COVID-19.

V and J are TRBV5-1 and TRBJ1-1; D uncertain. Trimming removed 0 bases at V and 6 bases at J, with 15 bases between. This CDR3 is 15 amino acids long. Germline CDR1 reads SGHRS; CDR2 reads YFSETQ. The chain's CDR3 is CASSLVQDLMAEAFF. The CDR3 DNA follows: TGCGCCAGCAGCTTGGTTCAGGATTTGATGGCTGAAGCTTTCTTT.

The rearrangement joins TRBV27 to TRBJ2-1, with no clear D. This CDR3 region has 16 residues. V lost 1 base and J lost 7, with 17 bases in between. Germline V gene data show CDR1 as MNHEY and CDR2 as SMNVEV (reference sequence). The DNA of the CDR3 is TGTGCCAGCAGTTTATTATATTTAGAGACTCCGAATGAGCAGTTCTTC. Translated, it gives CASSLLYLETPNEQFF.

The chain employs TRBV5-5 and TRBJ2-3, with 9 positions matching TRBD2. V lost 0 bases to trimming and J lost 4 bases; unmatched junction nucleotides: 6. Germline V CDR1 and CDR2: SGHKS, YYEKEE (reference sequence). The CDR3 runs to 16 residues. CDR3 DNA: TGTGCCAGCAGCTTGGGCGGGGGGGTACTGGCAGATACGCAGTATTTT. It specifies CASSLGGGVLADTQYF.

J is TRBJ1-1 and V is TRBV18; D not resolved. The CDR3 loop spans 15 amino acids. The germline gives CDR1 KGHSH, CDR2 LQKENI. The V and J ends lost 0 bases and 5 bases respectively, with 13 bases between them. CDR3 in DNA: TGTGCCAGCTCACCACCACTGCGAGGAAGGACTGAAGCTTTCTTT. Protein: CASSPPLRGRTEAFF.

Written as DNA, the CDR3 is TGTGCCAGCACCCGACGTCCGGGCAGCGGGGGTAAAAACACCGGGGAGCTGTTTTTT. Its translation is CASTRRPGSGGKNTGELFF. The V call is TRBV9, the J call TRBJ2-2, with 8 bases aligning to TRBD2. From germline, CDR1 is SGDLS and CDR2 YYNGEE. This CDR3 contains 19 residues. V shed 6 bases and J 2 bases; nucleotides not matched to a gene: 18.

CDR3 DNA sequence: TGCGCCAGCAGATCGGGACAGGGTGGGGACTATGGCTACACCTTC. Amino acid sequence: CASRSGQGGDYGYTF. The genes are TRBV10-2 and TRBJ1-2; 9 bases line up with TRBD1. The CDR3 is 15 amino acids. V trimming: 6 bases; J trimming: 3 bases; junction bases outside the gene matches: 8. The germline gives CDR1 WSHSY, CDR2 SAAADI.

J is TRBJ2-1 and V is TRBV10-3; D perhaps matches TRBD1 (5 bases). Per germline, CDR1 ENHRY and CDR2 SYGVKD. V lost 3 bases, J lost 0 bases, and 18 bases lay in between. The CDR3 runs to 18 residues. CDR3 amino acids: CAISESFKGPSSYNEQFF. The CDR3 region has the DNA TGTGCCATCAGTGAAAGCTTTAAGGGGCCCAGCTCCTACAATGAGCAGTTCTTC.

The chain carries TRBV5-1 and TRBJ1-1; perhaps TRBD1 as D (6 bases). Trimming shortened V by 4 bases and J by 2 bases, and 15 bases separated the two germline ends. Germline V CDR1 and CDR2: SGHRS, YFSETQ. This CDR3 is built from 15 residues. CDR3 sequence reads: CASSSLAGANTEAFF. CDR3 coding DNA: TGCGCCAGCAGCAGTCTCGCGGGGGCAAACACTGAAGCTTTCTTT.

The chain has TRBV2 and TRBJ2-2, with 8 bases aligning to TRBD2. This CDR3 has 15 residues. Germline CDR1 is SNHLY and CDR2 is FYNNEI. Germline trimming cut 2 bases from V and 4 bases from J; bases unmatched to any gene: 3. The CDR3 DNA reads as TGTGCCAGCAGTGAAAGGCTAGCGGGCACCGGGGAGCTGTTTTTT. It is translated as CASSERLAGTGELFF.

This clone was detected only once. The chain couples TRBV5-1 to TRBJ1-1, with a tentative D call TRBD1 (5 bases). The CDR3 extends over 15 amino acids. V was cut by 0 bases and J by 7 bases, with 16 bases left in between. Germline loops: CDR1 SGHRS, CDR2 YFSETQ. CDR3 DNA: TGCGCCAGCAGCTTGGGTCCGCGGGGCACCATTGAAGCTTTCTTT. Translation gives CASSLGPRGTIEAFF. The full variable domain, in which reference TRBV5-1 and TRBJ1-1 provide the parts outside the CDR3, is KAGVTQTPRYLIKTRGQQVTLSCSPISGHRSVSWYQQTPGQGLQFLFEYFSETQRNKGNFPGRFSGRQFSNSRSEMNVSTLELGDSALYLCASSLGPRGTIEAFFGQGTRLTVV.

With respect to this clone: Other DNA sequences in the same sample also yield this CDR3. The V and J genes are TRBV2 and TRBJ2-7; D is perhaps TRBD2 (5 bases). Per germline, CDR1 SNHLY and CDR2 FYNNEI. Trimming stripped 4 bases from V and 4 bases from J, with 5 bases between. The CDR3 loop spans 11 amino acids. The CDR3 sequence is CASSGGYEQYV. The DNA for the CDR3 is TGTGCCAGCAGTGGAGGGTACGAGCAGTACGTC.

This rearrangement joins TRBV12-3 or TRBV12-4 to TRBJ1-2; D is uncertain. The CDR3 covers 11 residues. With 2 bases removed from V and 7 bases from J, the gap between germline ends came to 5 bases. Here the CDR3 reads CASSLPGGYTF. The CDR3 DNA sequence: TGTGCCAGCAGTTTACCGGGTGGCTACACCTTC.

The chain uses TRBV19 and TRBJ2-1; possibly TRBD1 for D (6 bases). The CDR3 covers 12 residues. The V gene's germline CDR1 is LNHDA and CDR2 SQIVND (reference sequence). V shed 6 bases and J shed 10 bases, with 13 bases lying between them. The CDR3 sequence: CASRPGHQEQFF. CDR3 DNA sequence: TGTGCCAGTAGGCCGGGACACCAAGAGCAGTTCTTC.

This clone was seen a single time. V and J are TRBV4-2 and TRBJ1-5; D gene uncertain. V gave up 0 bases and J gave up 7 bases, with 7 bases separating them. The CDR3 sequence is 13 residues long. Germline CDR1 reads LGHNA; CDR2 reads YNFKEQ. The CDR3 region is CASSQDHSQPQHF. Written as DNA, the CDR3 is TGTGCCAGCAGCCAAGATCATTCCCAGCCCCAGCATTTT.

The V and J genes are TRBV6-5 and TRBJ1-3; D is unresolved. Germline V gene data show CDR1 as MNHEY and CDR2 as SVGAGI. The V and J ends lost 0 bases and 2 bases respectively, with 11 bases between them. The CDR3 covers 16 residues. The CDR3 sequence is CASSYSKGDTGNTIYF. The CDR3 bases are TGTGCCAGCAGTTACTCAAAGGGAGATACTGGAAACACCATATATTTT.

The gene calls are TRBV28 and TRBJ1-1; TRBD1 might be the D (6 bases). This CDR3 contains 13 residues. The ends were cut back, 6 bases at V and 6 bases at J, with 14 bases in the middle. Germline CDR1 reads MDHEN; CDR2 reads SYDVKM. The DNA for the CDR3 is TGTGCCAGCAGGAGGGGGTTGTACGCTGAAGCTTTCTTT. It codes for CASRRGLYAEAFF.

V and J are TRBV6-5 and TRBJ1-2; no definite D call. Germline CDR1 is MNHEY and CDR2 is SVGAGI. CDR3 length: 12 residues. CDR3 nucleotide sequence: TGTGTTCGAACGGGATCCCTTCATGGCTACACCTTC. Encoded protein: CVRTGSLHGYTF.

The CDR3 DNA follows: TGTGCCAGTAGTATTAGGGGGGACAGAAGCCTCTACACCTTC. It encodes CASSIRGDRSLYTF. The chain has TRBV19 and TRBJ1-2, with 7 bases lining up with TRBD1. Germline CDR1 is LNHDA and CDR2 is SQIVND (reference sequence). V shed 3 bases, J shed 10 bases, and the junction held 11 bases outside the gene matches. This CDR3 has 14 amino acids. Using reference TRBV19 and TRBJ1-2 for the parts outside the CDR3, the full variable domain is DGGITQSPKYLFRKEGQNVTLSCEQNLNHDAMYWYRQDPGQGLRLIYYSQIVNDFQKGDIAEGYSVSREKKESFPLTVTSAQKNPTAFYLCASSIRGDRSLYTFGSGTRLTVV.

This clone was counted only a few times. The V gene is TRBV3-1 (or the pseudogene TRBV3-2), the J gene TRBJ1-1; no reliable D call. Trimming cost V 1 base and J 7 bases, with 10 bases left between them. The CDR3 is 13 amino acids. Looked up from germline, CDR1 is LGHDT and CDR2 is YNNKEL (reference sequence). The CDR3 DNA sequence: TGTGCCAGCAGCCAAGCAGGTGTAGGTGAAGCTTTCTTT. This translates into CASSQAGVGEAFF.

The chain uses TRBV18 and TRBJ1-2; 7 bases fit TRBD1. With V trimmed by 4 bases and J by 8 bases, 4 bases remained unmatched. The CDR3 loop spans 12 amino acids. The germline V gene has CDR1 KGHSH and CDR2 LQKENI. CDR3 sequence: CASSRPGGGYTF. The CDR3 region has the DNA TGTGCCAGCTCACGACCAGGGGGAGGCTACACCTTC. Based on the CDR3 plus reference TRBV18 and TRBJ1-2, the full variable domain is NAGVMQNPRHLVRRRGQEARLRCSPMKGHSHVYWYRQLPEEGLKFMVYLQKENIIDESGMPKERFSAEFPKEGPSILRIQQVVRGDSAAYFCASSRPGGGYTFGSGTRLTVV.

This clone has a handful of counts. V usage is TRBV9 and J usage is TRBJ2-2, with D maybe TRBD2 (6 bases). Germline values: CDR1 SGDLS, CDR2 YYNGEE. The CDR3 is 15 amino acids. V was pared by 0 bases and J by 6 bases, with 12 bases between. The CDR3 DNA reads TGTGCCAGCAGCGTAGATAGGAGGGTGGCCGGGGAGCTGTTTTTT. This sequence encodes CASSVDRRVAGELFF. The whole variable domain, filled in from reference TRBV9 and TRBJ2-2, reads DSGVTQTPKHLITATGQRVTLRCSPRSGDLSVYWYQQSLDQGLQFLIQYYNGEERAKGNILERFSAQQFPDLHSELNLSSLELGDSALYFCASSVDRRVAGELFFGEGSRLTVL.

Here the CDR3 DNA reads TGTGCCAGCTCACCAACCCCTACGAGTGAAAAACTGTTTTTT. Translated: CASSPTPTSEKLFF. The chain couples TRBV18 to TRBJ1-4; no firm D call. The V end lost 2 bases, the J end lost 7 bases, and 11 bases lay between the germline ends. Germline CDR1 KGHSH, CDR2 LQKENI. The CDR3 is made up of 14 amino acids. Supplemented by reference TRBV18 and TRBJ1-4, the full variable domain reads NAGVMQNPRHLVRRRGQEARLRCSPMKGHSHVYWYRQLPEEGLKFMVYLQKENIIDESGMPKERFSAEFPKEGPSILRIQQVVRGDSAAYFCASSPTPTSEKLFFGSGTQLSVL.

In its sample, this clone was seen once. The CDR3 loop reads CASSQGEVGGQHTEAFF. The CDR3 nucleotides are TGCGCCAGCAGCCAAGGAGAGGTAGGAGGCCAACACACTGAAGCTTTCTTT. The chain employs TRBV4-1 and TRBJ1-1; D not resolved. CDR1 is MGHRA and CDR2 is YSYEKL in the germline V gene. The CDR3 runs 17 residues. The V end was cut by 1 base, the J end by 3 bases, with 18 bases between.

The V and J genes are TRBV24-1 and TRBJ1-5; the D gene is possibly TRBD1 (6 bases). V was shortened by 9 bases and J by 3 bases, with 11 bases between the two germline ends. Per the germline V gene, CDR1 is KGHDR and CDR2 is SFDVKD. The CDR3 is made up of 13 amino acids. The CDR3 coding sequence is TGTGCCACCGGGGAGGGGGACAATCAGCCCCAGCATTTT. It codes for CATGEGDNQPQHF.

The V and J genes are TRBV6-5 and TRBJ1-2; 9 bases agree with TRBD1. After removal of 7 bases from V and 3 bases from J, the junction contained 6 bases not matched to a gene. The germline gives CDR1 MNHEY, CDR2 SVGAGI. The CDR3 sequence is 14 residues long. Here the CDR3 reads CASTTGQGHYGYTF. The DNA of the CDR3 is TGTGCCAGCACTACGGGACAGGGACACTATGGCTACACCTTC.

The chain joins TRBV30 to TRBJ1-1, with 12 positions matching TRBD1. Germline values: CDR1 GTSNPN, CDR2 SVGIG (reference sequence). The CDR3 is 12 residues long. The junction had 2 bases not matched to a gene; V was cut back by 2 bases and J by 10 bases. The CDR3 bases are TGTGCCTGGAGTCAGGGACAGGGGGCAGCTTTCTTT. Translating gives CAWSQGQGAAFF.

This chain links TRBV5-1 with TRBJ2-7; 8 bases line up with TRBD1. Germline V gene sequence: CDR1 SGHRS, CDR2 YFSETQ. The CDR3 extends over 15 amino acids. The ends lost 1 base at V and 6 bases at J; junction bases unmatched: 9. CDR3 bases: TGCGCCAGCAGCTTGAGCGGACAGGGATTAAGCGAGCAGTACGTC. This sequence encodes CASSLSGQGLSEQYV.

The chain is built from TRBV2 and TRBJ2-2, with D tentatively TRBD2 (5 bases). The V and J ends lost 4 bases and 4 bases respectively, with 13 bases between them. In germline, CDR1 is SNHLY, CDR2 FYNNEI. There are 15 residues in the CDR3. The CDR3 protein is CASSGGSLITGELFF. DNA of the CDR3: TGTGCCAGCAGTGGCGGGTCTCTGATCACCGGGGAGCTGTTTTTT. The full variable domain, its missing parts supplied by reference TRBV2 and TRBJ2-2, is EPEVTQTPSHQVTQMGQEVILRCVPISNHLYFYWYRQILGQKVEFLVSFYNNEISEKSEIFDDQFSVERPDGSNFTLKIRSTKLEDSAMYFCASSGGSLITGELFFGEGSRLTVL.

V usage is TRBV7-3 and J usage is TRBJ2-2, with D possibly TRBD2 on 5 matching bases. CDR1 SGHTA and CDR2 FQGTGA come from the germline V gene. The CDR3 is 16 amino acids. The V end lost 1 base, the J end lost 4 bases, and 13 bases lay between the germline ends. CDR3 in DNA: TGTGCCAGCAGCTTAAGGCCTCCTGGGAGCACCGGGGAGCTGTTTTTT. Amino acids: CASSLRPPGSTGELFF.

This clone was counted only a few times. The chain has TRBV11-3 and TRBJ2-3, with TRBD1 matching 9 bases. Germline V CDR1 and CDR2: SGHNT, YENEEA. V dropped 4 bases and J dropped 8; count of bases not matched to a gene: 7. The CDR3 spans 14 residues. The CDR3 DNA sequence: TGTGCCAGCAGCTCGGGACAGGGTCGGGGTACGCAGTATTTT. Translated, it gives CASSSGQGRGTQYF.

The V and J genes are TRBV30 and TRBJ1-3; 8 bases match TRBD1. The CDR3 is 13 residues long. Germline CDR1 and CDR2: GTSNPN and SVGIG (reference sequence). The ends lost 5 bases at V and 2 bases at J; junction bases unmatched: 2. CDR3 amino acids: CAWAQGAGNTIYF. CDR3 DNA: TGTGCCTGGGCACAGGGGGCTGGAAACACCATATATTTT. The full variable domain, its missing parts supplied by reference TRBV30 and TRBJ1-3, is SQTIHQWPATLVQPVGSPLSLECTVEGTSNPNLYWYRQAAGRGLQLLFYSVGIGQISSEVPQNLSASRPQDRQFILSSKKLLLSDSGFYLCAWAQGAGNTIYFGEGSWLTVV.

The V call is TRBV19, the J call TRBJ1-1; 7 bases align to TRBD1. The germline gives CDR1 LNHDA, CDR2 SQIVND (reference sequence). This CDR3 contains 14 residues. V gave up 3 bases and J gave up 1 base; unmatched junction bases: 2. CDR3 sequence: CASSIGTANTEAFF. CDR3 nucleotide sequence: TGTGCCAGTAGTATCGGGACAGCGAACACTGAAGCTTTCTTT.